The 14 T cell receptor beta chains presented below share a single source sample, sequenced in a study of blood T cell repertoires in COVID-19. Method: immunoSEQ multiplex PCR; TCRdb's copy keeps in-frame clones and lacks some. Here the sample spans 150,000 to 200,000 clones, roughly 87% being singletons. The source material was PBMCs or T cells enriched from blood (not recorded which). Receptor source: a man in his fifties who had recovered from COVID-19.

The chain couples TRBV10-3 to TRBJ1-3; D is ambiguous. V was cut by 4 bases and J by 4 bases, with 5 bases left in between. The germline gives CDR1 ENHRY, CDR2 SYGVKD. The CDR3 sequence is 12 residues long. The CDR3 bases are TGTGCCATCAGTGCCGCGGGAAACACCATATATTTT. It specifies CAISAAGNTIYF.

The chain employs TRBV7-6 and TRBJ2-7; D is possibly TRBD2 (6 bases). Germline CDR1 is SGHVS and CDR2 is FNYEAQ. V was clipped by 3 bases and J by 5 bases, with 17 bases between them. The CDR3 has 15 amino acids. The CDR3: CASSFRLVGGDEQYF. CDR3 bases: TGTGCCAGCAGCTTCAGACTAGTCGGGGGAGACGAGCAGTACTTC.

This rearrangement joins TRBV7-9 to TRBJ1-4; D is uncertain. The germline gives CDR1 SEHNR, CDR2 FQNEAQ (reference sequence). V lost 1 base, J lost 8 bases, and 17 bases lay in between. This CDR3 spans 16 amino acids. The chain's CDR3 is CASSLVGSGLGEKLFF. Here the CDR3 DNA reads TGTGCCAGCAGCTTAGTTGGGTCAGGACTGGGGGAAAAACTGTTTTTT.

Of note for this clone: A junction end diverges from the germline sequence, so it may reflect a read error. The chain joins TRBV5-1 to TRBJ1-2, with 7 nucleotides matching TRBD1. Germline V CDR1 and CDR2: SGHRS, YFSETQ. The CDR3 contains 13 residues. CDR3 sequence reads: CASSLGYEGAISF. CDR3 sequence (DNA): TGCGCCAGCAGCTTGGGGTACGAGGGGGCGATATCCTTC.

This clone was observed a handful of times. The J gene is TRBJ2-1, the V gene TRBV3-1 (or the pseudogene TRBV3-2); no clear D gene. The V end was cut by 0 bases, the J end by 10 bases, with 7 bases between. Per germline, CDR1 LGHDT and CDR2 YNNKEL (reference sequence). The CDR3 contains 12 residues. The CDR3 sequence: CASSQEGREQFF. CDR3 in DNA: TGTGCCAGCAGCCAAGAGGGCCGAGAGCAGTTCTTC.

This chain connects TRBV5-4 to TRBJ2-1; 8 bases map to TRBD2. Germline-derived CDR1 and CDR2 are SGHNT and YYREEE (reference sequence). Unmatched junction bases numbered 14, after V lost 5 bases and J lost 4 bases. The CDR3 is 17 amino acids. CDR3 region: CASRPGGRELFYNEQFF. As DNA, the CDR3 is TGTGCCAGCAGGCCGGGGGGGCGGGAGCTCTTTTACAATGAGCAGTTCTTC.

This clone was seen more than once but under ten times. This chain joins TRBV19 and TRBJ1-1; no clear D gene. The CDR3 contains 14 residues. Per germline, CDR1 LNHDA and CDR2 SQIVND (reference sequence). Trimming left V 5 bases short and J 2 bases short, with 12 bases between. CDR3 bases: TGTGCCAGTAGTTCACGCGGTCTTAACACTGAAGCTTTCTTT. It translates to CASSSRGLNTEAFF.

V usage is TRBV5-1 and J usage is TRBJ2-7, with TRBD2 identical over 7 bases. V was clipped by 2 bases and J by 6 bases; unmatched bases: 11. Per the germline V gene, CDR1 is SGHRS and CDR2 is YFSETQ. This CDR3 has 15 residues. CDR3 region: CASSFMAGEDGEQYF. In nucleotides, the CDR3 is TGCGCCAGCAGCTTTATGGCGGGAGAAGACGGCGAGCAGTACTTC.

This chain connects TRBV27 to TRBJ1-1, with D possibly TRBD1 on 5 matching bases. The CDR3 length is 15 residues. The V end lost 5 bases, the J end lost 5 bases, and 18 bases lay between the germline ends. In germline, CDR1 is MNHEY, CDR2 SMNVEV (reference sequence). The CDR3 loop reads CASSGARRGRTEAFF. Here the CDR3 DNA reads TGTGCCAGCAGTGGGGCCCGGAGAGGTCGGACTGAAGCTTTCTTT.

V is TRBV6-5 and J is TRBJ2-5, with TRBD2 matching over 9 bases. J gave up 5 bases and V 5 bases, and 6 bases lay outside the gene matches. The length of the CDR3 is 14 residues. Germline lookup yields CDR1 MNHEY and CDR2 SVGAGI. The CDR3 DNA follows: TGTGCCAGCAGTCGAATAGCGGGAGTTGAGACCCAGTACTTC. Its translation: CASSRIAGVETQYF.

The CDR3 region has the DNA TGTGCCACTGGGTGGACGGGGGGACAGGGCAATCAGCCCCAGCATTTT. Its translation is CATGWTGGQGNQPQHF. The chain combines TRBV27 with TRBJ1-5; TRBD1 matches 8 bases. There are 16 residues in the CDR3. Germline lookup yields CDR1 MNHEY and CDR2 SMNVEV (reference sequence). The V and J ends lost 10 bases and 2 bases, in that order; junction bases with no gene match: 13.

The chain employs TRBV7-9 and TRBJ2-1, with TRBD2 matching over 7 bases. The CDR3 loop spans 15 amino acids. Looked up from germline, CDR1 is SEHNR and CDR2 is FQNEAQ (reference sequence). The V and J ends lost 1 base and 3 bases, in that order; junction bases with no gene match: 3. CDR3 amino acids: CASSLGASGYNEQFF. CDR3 DNA sequence: TGTGCCAGCAGCTTAGGGGCTAGCGGCTACAATGAGCAGTTCTTC.

This clone was detected a few times. V gene TRBV19 combines with J gene TRBJ2-1, with 7 bases aligning to TRBD1. V lost 5 bases, J lost 1 base, and 5 bases stayed unmatched. The CDR3 length is 15 residues. CDR1 and CDR2 (germline): LNHDA, SQIVND (reference sequence). The CDR3, as DNA: TGTGCCAGTAGTGCGGACAGGTCATCCTACAATGAGCAGTTCTTC. Its translation is CASSADRSSYNEQFF. The whole variable domain, remainder taken from reference TRBV19 and TRBJ2-1, is DGGITQSPKYLFRKEGQNVTLSCEQNLNHDAMYWYRQDPGQGLRLIYYSQIVNDFQKGDIAEGYSVSREKKESFPLTVTSAQKNPTAFYLCASSADRSSYNEQFFGPGTRLTVL.

The chain uses TRBV3-1 (or the pseudogene TRBV3-2) and TRBJ2-6; TRBD1 matches at 7 bases. The CDR3 runs to 17 residues. Germline loops: CDR1 LGHDT, CDR2 YNNKEL (reference sequence). With V trimmed by 6 bases and J by 0 bases, 8 bases remained unmatched. The CDR3 region has the DNA TGTGCCAGCAGTTCCGGACAGGCGATCTCTGGGGCCAACGTCCTGACTTTC. It codes for CASSSGQAISGANVLTF.